Listed below are T cell receptor beta chains from one sample, sequenced in a study of blood T cell repertoires in COVID-19. Sequencing was performed with immunoSEQ multiplex PCR; in TCRdb, only in-frame clones are kept and a portion is missing. The sample lists under 200,000 clones; roughly 93% were seen once. The specimen sequenced was peripheral blood. These receptors originate from a man between 18 and 29 years old with COVID-19, enrolled during active disease. CDR3s include the opening cysteine and the closing phenylalanine or tryptophan. A D gene is named only where the DNA matches it firmly. The listing skips clone size in some rows; elsewhere it reads once, few, many or a size class.

D gene	V gene	J gene	clone size	CDR3 protein	CDR3 DNA
TRBD1	TRBV6-6	TRBJ1-1	NA	CASTITGASEAFF	TGTGCCAGCACCATCACAGGGGCGAGCGAAGCTTTCTTT
NA	TRBV11-2	TRBJ2-1	NA	CASSLTAALDEQFF	TGTGCCAGCAGCTTAACCGCGGCCCTCGATGAGCAGTTCTTC
NA	TRBV6-2/TRBV6-3	TRBJ1-5	once	CASSSLPGSNQPQHF	TGTGCCAGCAGTTCGTTGCCGGGAAGCAATCAGCCCCAGCATTTT
TRBD2	TRBV6-5	TRBJ2-7	NA	CASSTGTSLAYEQYF	TGTGCCAGCAGTACCGGGACTAGTCTAGCCTACGAGCAGTACTTC
TRBD1	TRBV10-3	TRBJ2-6	NA	CAISGRDSLSGANVLTF	TGTGCCATCAGTGGCCGGGACAGCCTCTCTGGGGCCAACGTCCTGACTTTC
NA	TRBV15	TRBJ1-1	NA	CATSRMTGLLNTEAFF	TGTGCCACCAGCAGAATGACGGGACTTCTGAACACTGAAGCTTTCTTT
NA	TRBV10-1	TRBJ2-4	NA	CAKRTRSVLAKNIQYF	TGCGCCAAAAGAACCCGTAGCGTTCTAGCCAAAAACATTCAGTACTTC
TRBD2	TRBV9	TRBJ2-1	NA	CASRPLAGARPEQFF	TGTGCCAGCAGACCTCTAGCGGGAGCGCGGCCTGAGCAGTTCTTC
NA	TRBV28	TRBJ1-5	NA	CASNIVENQPQHF	TGTGCCAGCAATATCGTCGAGAATCAGCCCCAGCATTTT
NA	TRBV10-3	TRBJ2-1	NA	CAISATGRDNEQFF	TGTGCCATCAGCGCCACAGGGCGCGACAATGAGCAGTTCTTC
TRBD1	TRBV28	TRBJ2-1	NA	CASSLGTDSYNEQFF	TGTGCCAGCAGTCTGGGGACAGACTCCTACAATGAGCAGTTCTTC
NA	TRBV21-1	TRBJ1-1	NA	CASSKGGRVNTEAFF	TGTGCCAGCAGCAAAGGCGGAAGAGTGAACACTGAAGCTTTCTTT
NA	TRBV5-1	TRBJ1-3	NA	CASSEIYTSSGNTIYF	TGCGCCAGCAGCGAAATTTACACTAGCTCTGGAAACACCATATATTTT
TRBD2	TRBV2	TRBJ2-2	NA	CASRGTSENTGELFF	TGTGCCAGCAGGGGGACTAGCGAGAACACCGGGGAGCTGTTTTTT
TRBD2	TRBV14	TRBJ2-3	NA	CASSQVGLAGADTQYF	TGTGCCAGCAGCCAAGTGGGGCTAGCGGGAGCTGATACGCAGTATTTT
TRBD1	TRBV14	TRBJ2-7	NA	CASSLRQGKEAYEQYF	TGTGCCAGCAGCCTTAGACAGGGTAAAGAGGCGTACGAGCAGTACTTC
NA	TRBV15	TRBJ2-5	NA	CATSILVQETQYF	TGTGCCACCAGCATTCTAGTCCAAGAGACCCAGTACTTC
TRBD2	TRBV24-1	TRBJ2-3	NA	CATSGSGSTDTQYF	TGTGCCACCAGTGGTAGCGGGAGCACAGATACGCAGTATTTT
NA	TRBV7-8	TRBJ2-2	NA	CASSFGRPWAGELFF	TGTGCCAGCAGCTTCGGCAGGCCCTGGGCCGGGGAGCTGTTTTTT
TRBD1	TRBV6-2/TRBV6-3	TRBJ2-7	NA	CASSYGPQGPAYEQYF	TGTGCCAGCAGTTATGGGCCACAGGGGCCAGCCTACGAGCAGTACTTC
TRBD2	TRBV6-4	TRBJ2-2	NA	CASSVRSGSATGELFF	TGTGCCAGCAGTGTCAGGAGCGGGAGTGCCACCGGGGAGCTGTTTTTT
TRBD1	TRBV19	TRBJ1-5	NA	CASSPMGRGPDQPQHF	TGTGCCAGTAGCCCCATGGGCAGGGGGCCAGATCAGCCCCAGCATTTT
TRBD2	TRBV27	TRBJ2-5	NA	CASSPGLALQETQYF	TGTGCCAGCAGTCCCGGACTAGCGTTGCAAGAGACCCAGTACTTC
NA	TRBV6-5	TRBJ1-6	NA	CASSYLGSPLHF	TGTGCCAGCAGTTATCTTGGCTCACCCCTCCACTTT
NA	TRBV28	TRBJ2-5	NA	CASSSPARYQETQYF	TGTGCCAGCAGTTCCCCCGCTAGGTACCAAGAGACCCAGTACTTC
TRBD2	TRBV30	TRBJ2-2	NA	CAWSLGLAGVVGELFF	TGTGCCTGGAGTCTCGGACTAGCGGGAGTAGTCGGGGAGCTGTTTTTT
TRBD2	TRBV6-5	TRBJ2-1	few	CASILAGAAYNEQFF	TGTGCCAGCATATTAGCGGGAGCCGCCTACAATGAGCAGTTCTTC
NA	TRBV28	TRBJ2-3	NA	CASSQGRETDTQYF	TGTGCCAGCAGCCAAGGCCGGGAAACAGATACGCAGTATTTT
TRBD2	TRBV28	TRBJ2-7	NA	CASSLWGSGSPYEQYF	TGTGCCAGCAGTTTATGGGGTAGCGGGAGCCCCTACGAGCAGTACTTC
TRBD2	TRBV15	TRBJ2-2	NA	CATSDGGRARTGELFF	TGTGCCACCAGCGATGGCGGGAGGGCCCGGACCGGGGAGCTGTTTTTT
NA	TRBV9	TRBJ1-4	NA	CASSVYATNEKLLF	TGTGCCAGCAGCGTATATGCAACTAATGAAAAACTGCTTTTT
NA	TRBV6-2/TRBV6-3	TRBJ1-4	NA	CASSYELGTSATNEKLFF	TGTGCCAGCAGTTACGAACTCGGGACATCTGCAACTAATGAAAAACTGTTTTTT
TRBD2	TRBV7-9	TRBJ2-7	few	CASSRSSGIDYEQYF	TGTGCCAGCAGCCGATCGAGCGGGATAGACTACGAGCAGTACTTC
NA	TRBV19	TRBJ2-2	NA	CASSTEGASTGELFF	TGTGCCAGTAGTACGGAGGGTGCGAGCACCGGGGAGCTGTTTTTT
TRBD2	TRBV27	TRBJ2-7	NA	CASSLGTSGFFGSYEQYF	TGTGCCAGCAGTTTAGGGACTAGCGGCTTCTTCGGCTCCTACGAGCAGTACTTC
NA	TRBV24-1	TRBJ2-1	once	CATSDPSNEQFF	TGTGCCACCAGTGATCCGAGCAATGAGCAGTTCTTC
NA	TRBV19	TRBJ2-7	once	CASSIVGQKGYEQYF	TGTGCCAGTAGTATTGTCGGACAGAAGGGTTACGAGCAGTACTTC
NA	TRBV5-4	TRBJ2-2	NA	CASSLGGSGELFF	TGTGCCAGCAGCTTGGGAGGATCCGGGGAGCTGTTTTTT
NA	TRBV29-1	TRBJ2-6	NA	CSVEDSGANVLTF	TGCAGCGTTGAAGATAGCGGGGCCAACGTCCTGACTTTC
NA	TRBV5-1	TRBJ2-7	NA	CASSLEQPIYEQYF	TGCGCCAGCAGCTTGGAACAGCCGATCTACGAGCAGTACTTC
NA	TRBV24-1	TRBJ2-2	NA	CATSDLGDTRSTGELFF	TGTGCCACCAGTGATTTGGGGGACACGAGATCCACCGGGGAGCTGTTTTTT
NA	TRBV29-1	TRBJ1-2	NA	CSVEPGIYGYTF	TGCAGCGTTGAACCCGGGATTTATGGCTACACCTTC
NA	TRBV11-2	TRBJ1-5	NA	CASSLDSGPQHF	TGTGCCAGCAGCTTAGATTCAGGGCCCCAGCATTTT
NA	TRBV6-5	TRBJ1-1	NA	CASSSAGTGAFF	TGTGCCAGCAGTTCAGCGGGGACGGGGGCTTTCTTT
TRBD1	TRBV24-1	TRBJ1-2	NA	CATSPGGSRVDGYTF	TGTGCCACCAGCCCAGGGGGAAGTCGAGTGGATGGCTACACCTTC
TRBD2	TRBV6-5	TRBJ2-7	NA	CASSSLAGAYEQYF	TGTGCCAGCAGTTCGCTAGCGGGAGCTTACGAGCAGTACTTC
NA	TRBV28	TRBJ2-7	NA	CASTERAYEQYF	TGTGCCAGCACCGAGAGGGCATACGAGCAGTACTTC
NA	TRBV6-5	TRBJ2-7	NA	CASSWGTIDGSYEQYF	TGTGCCAGCAGTTGGGGCACAATTGATGGGTCCTACGAGCAGTACTTC